This T cell receptor (beta chain) was recovered during a study of blood T cells in healthy people across ages. Germline V gene sequence: CDR1 SNHLY, CDR2 FYNNEI. There are 13 residues in the CDR3. V was shortened by 3 bases and J by 9 bases, with 12 bases between the two germline ends. Alongside a J-beta primer mix, a sample-barcoded 5' primer served in a second PCR lasting roughly 7 to 11 cycles. TCRdb re-called the 5' RACE reads through MiXCR, storing one row per CDR3 protein. The data contain hundreds of thousands of distinct CDR3 sequences, about 52% of them singletons. The specimen sequenced was blood. The genes are TRBV2 and TRBJ1-5; no firm D call. The sequence came from a woman between 55 and 75 years old in good health. The CDR3 DNA is TGTGCCAGCAGTGACACAACGGGATGGCCCCAGCATTTT. As protein: CASSDTTGWPQHF. The full variable domain, completed using reference TRBV2 and TRBJ1-5, is EPEVTQTPSHQVTQMGQEVILRCVPISNHLYFYWYRQILGQKVEFLVSFYNNEISEKSEIFDDQFSVERPDGSNFTLKIRSTKLEDSAMYFCASSDTTGWPQHFGDGTRLSIL.